This T cell receptor (beta chain) was sequenced in a study of metastatic and nonmetastatic thyroid tumors. Study-wide context: Repertoires were compared across blood and tumor or nodule tissue from malignant and benign thyroid patients.

Treatment of any kind had been given to no patient before thyroid surgery. In the original processing: A classifier of distant metastasis in papillary thyroid cancer was built from CDR3 differences (across clinicopathological groups). Via MiXCR, TCRdb re-called the PCR reads. TCRdb, not the original authors, processed these V and J calls. Among about 34,000 clones, roughly a third were seen once, and the ten largest hold 22%. Germline-derived CDR1 and CDR2 are DFQATT and SNEGSKA (reference sequence). The V and J ends lost 6 bases and 4 bases, in that order; junction bases with no gene match: 15. The CDR3 spans 15 residues. As regards this clone: The antigen is unknown.

Study results and limitations: Versus benign nodules, malignant thyroid tumors reportedly had significantly higher TCR beta diversity, in blood and tumor.

The chain joins TRBV20-1 to TRBJ2-7; 7 bases are shared with TRBD1. The sequenced sample was tumor tissue. The origin of this receptor is a female donor with papillary thyroid cancer or a benign thyroid nodule (not recorded which). Some clones in this sample may be carry-over from other donors' samples. The CDR3 region has the DNA TGCAGTGCCCTCAGAAGGGGGCCCAGGGAGTACGAGCAGTACTTC. It specifies CSALRRGPREYEQYF.